The clone carrying this T cell receptor (beta chain) was observed a few times. Its cognate antigen is unknown. TCRdb re-called the 5' RACE reads with MiXCR, one entry per CDR3 protein. This table holds approximately 100,000 distinct CDR3 sequences, approximately 15% found once. The data were obtained in a study of early T cells in non-severe SARS-CoV-2 infection. V trimming: 5 bases; J trimming: 5 bases; junction bases outside the gene matches: 12. CDR3 length equals 17 residues. Germline CDR1 and CDR2: SEHNR and FQNEAQ (reference sequence). Regarding the study as a whole: In VDJdb matching, anti-spike CD8 responses were favored while private and CD4 specificities went missing.

Sequenced: whole blood. This TCR was recovered from an adult who was a healthcare worker with PCR-confirmed SARS-CoV-2 infection or an uninfected control (not recorded which). The gene calls are TRBV7-9 and TRBJ2-7; TRBD2 agrees at 13 bases. This CDR3 reads CASSETGTSGKGHEQYF. CDR3 sequence (DNA): TGTGCCAGCAGCGAGACTGGGACTAGCGGGAAGGGTCACGAGCAGTACTTC.